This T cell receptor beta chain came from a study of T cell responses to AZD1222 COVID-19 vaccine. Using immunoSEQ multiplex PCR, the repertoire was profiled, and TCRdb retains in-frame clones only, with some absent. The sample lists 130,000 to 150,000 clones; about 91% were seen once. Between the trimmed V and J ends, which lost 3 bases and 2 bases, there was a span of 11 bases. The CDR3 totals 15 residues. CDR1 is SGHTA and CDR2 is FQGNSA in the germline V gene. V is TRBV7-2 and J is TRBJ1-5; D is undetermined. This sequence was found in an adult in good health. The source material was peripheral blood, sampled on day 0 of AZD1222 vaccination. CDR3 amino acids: CASSLYSGGNQPQHF. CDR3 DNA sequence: TGTGCCAGCAGCTTGTATAGCGGAGGCAATCAGCCCCAGCATTTT.